A single sample gave rise to the 10 T cell receptor beta chains below, sequenced in a study of identical twins. TCRdb reanalysed the 5' RACE reads using MiXCR and keeps one entry per CDR3 protein. The sample holds around 290,000 distinct CDR3 sequences; just under 9.5% are singletons and the top ten take around 7.1%. The same sample was also used in a study of yellow fever vaccine responses in identical twins.

Sequencing was performed on CD8+ T cells sorted from blood. The receptors stem from a woman under 30 in good health.

V gene TRBV27 combines with J gene TRBJ2-7; TRBD2 matches at 10 bases. V gave up 1 base and J gave up 3 bases; unmatched junction bases: 6. CDR3 length: 16 residues. The germline V gene encodes CDR1 MNHEY and CDR2 SMNVEV (reference sequence). DNA of the CDR3: TGTGCCAGCAGTTTATTAGTTACTAGCGGGATCTACGAGCAGTACTTC. Translated: CASSLLVTSGIYEQYF.

This clonotype was recorded many times. The rearrangement uses TRBV27 and TRBJ2-5, with 11 bases fitting TRBD2. With 1 base clipped from V and 6 bases from J, the junction kept 7 bases outside the gene matches. This CDR3 is 16 amino acids long. Germline CDR1 is MNHEY and CDR2 is SMNVEV (reference sequence). In DNA form, the CDR3 reads TGTGCCAGCAGTTTATTCACTAGCGGGAGCGGTAAGACCCAGTACTTC. Protein product: CASSLFTSGSGKTQYF.

This clonotype was observed a handful of times. V and J are TRBV7-3 and TRBJ2-1; D unresolved. CDR1 SGHTA and CDR2 FQGTGA come from the germline V gene. V gave up 2 bases and J gave up 7 bases, with 12 bases separating them. The CDR3 runs 14 residues. The CDR3 reads CASSLLANGNEQFF. The CDR3 DNA sequence: TGTGCCAGCAGCTTATTGGCCAATGGGAATGAGCAGTTCTTC.

Ten or more counts support this clonotype. The chain employs TRBV29-1 and TRBJ2-7; 11 bases align to TRBD2. Trimming cost V 4 bases and J 6 bases; bases outside gene matches: 8. Germline CDR1 SQVTM, CDR2 ANQGSEA. The CDR3 consists of 14 residues. CDR3 in amino acids: CSVVHVAGGLEQYF. The CDR3 DNA follows: TGCAGCGTTGTTCATGTAGCGGGAGGGCTCGAGCAGTACTTC.

The CDR3 loop reads CASSPSFRGLQEKLFF. The CDR3 bases are TGTGCCAGCAGTCCATCTTTCCGGGGCCTCCAGGAAAAACTGTTTTTT. The chain is built from TRBV6-1 and TRBJ1-4; D perhaps matches TRBD1 (5 bases). The germline V gene encodes CDR1 MNHNS and CDR2 SASEGT. The length of the CDR3 is 16 residues. V lost 5 bases to trimming and J lost 8 bases, with 21 bases between them.

The chain links TRBV4-2 to TRBJ1-6; D is unresolved. Trimming took off 1 base at V and 11 bases at J, with 15 bases between the two ends. In germline, CDR1 is LGHNA, CDR2 YNFKEQ. This CDR3 is built from 15 residues. Here the CDR3 reads CASSQAPAELAPLHF. The CDR3 nucleotides read TGTGCCAGCAGCCAAGCTCCAGCGGAATTGGCACCCCTCCACTTT.

This clonotype has more than one count but fewer than ten. The chain links TRBV30 to TRBJ2-2; 7 bases match TRBD1. The CDR3 totals 13 residues. V dropped 8 bases and J dropped 5; count of bases not matched to a gene: 8. The germline V gene encodes CDR1 GTSNPN and CDR2 SVGIG (reference sequence). The CDR3 DNA is TGTGCCAGCGAAACAGGGGTTACCGGGGAGCTGTTTTTT. As protein: CASETGVTGELFF.

Only a few counts were recorded for this clonotype. CDR3 region: CASSSELAGAYEQYF. DNA for the CDR3: TGTGCCAGCAGCTCGGAACTAGCGGGCGCCTACGAGCAGTACTTC. The rearrangement links TRBV7-8 to TRBJ2-7, with 9 bases that match TRBD2. The trim removed 4 bases at V and 2 bases at J, leaving 6 bases unmatched. Germline V gene data show CDR1 as SGHVS and CDR2 as FQNEAQ. The CDR3 sequence is 15 residues long.

The rearrangement uses TRBV12-3 or TRBV12-4 and TRBJ1-5; no definite D call. This CDR3 has 15 residues. Trimming took 0 bases from V and 2 from J, leaving 8 bases between them. The CDR3: CASSLAGIGNQPQHF. In DNA form, the CDR3 reads TGTGCCAGCAGTTTAGCAGGGATCGGCAATCAGCCCCAGCATTTT.

The table lists this clonotype with many counts. The CDR3 sequence: CASSQAGWGLEQYF. The CDR3 nucleotides are TGTGCCAGCAGCCAAGCTGGGTGGGGGTTAGAGCAGTACTTC. The chain has TRBV4-2 and TRBJ2-7; the D call may be TRBD1 or TRBD2 (5 bases each). The CDR3 covers 14 residues. Per the germline V gene, CDR1 is LGHNA and CDR2 is YNFKEQ. V was pared by 1 base and J by 7 bases, with 14 bases between.